These T cell receptor beta chains were read from a single sample in a study of T-cell memory formation after mild COVID-19. TCRdb reanalysed the 5' RACE reads using MiXCR and keeps one entry per CDR3 protein. Among about 620,000 distinct CDR3 sequences listed, 18% were seen once. The sequenced sample consisted of PBMCs or a T cell subset sorted from them (not recorded which). The receptors derive from an adult woman who had mild COVID-19 (a few samples of this study predate the infection). Cell type and time point are not known. CDR3s include the opening cysteine and the closing phenylalanine or tryptophan. The D gene is left open where the match is weak. The size entry is marked missing in some rows and otherwise reads once, few, many or a size class.

>.|TRBV20-1|.|TRBJ1-2
CSARVGAYGYTF
TGCAGTGCTAGAGTAGGAGCCTATGGCTACACCTTC
>.|TRBV24-1|TRBD2|TRBJ2-5
CATSLGGSGRRETQYF
TGTGCCACCAGCCTTGGTGGAAGCGGGAGGAGGGAGACCCAGTACTTC
>.|TRBV7-9|.|TRBJ1-2
CASSLGTGHHGYTF
TGTGCCAGCAGCTTAGGCACAGGGCACCATGGCTACACCTTC
>few|TRBV25-1|TRBD1|TRBJ1-2
CASKGQGAFGYTF
TGTGCCAGCAAGGGACAGGGGGCGTTTGGCTACACCTTC
>few|TRBV12-3/TRBV12-4|.|TRBJ2-7
CASSYDLKPYEQYF
TGTGCCAGCAGTTATGACTTAAAGCCCTACGAGCAGTACTTC
>.|TRBV20-1|TRBD2|TRBJ2-1
CSARGRLAGGPSSYNEQFF
TGCAGTGCTCGGGGAAGGCTAGCGGGAGGGCCCAGCTCCTACAATGAGCAGTTCTTC
>few|TRBV7-9|.|TRBJ2-2
CASSIEVGGELFF
TGTGCCAGCAGCATCGAGGTGGGCGGGGAGCTGTTTTTT
>.|TRBV12-3/TRBV12-4|.|TRBJ2-7
CASSLRQGREEQYF
TGTGCCAGCAGTTTAAGGCAGGGAAGGGAAGAGCAGTACTTC
>few|TRBV27|TRBD1|TRBJ2-7
CASSPPGTGKDEQYF
TGTGCCAGCAGTCCTCCAGGGACAGGGAAAGACGAGCAGTACTTC
>few|TRBV10-3|TRBD1|TRBJ1-1
CAIRAQGAGDTEAFF
TGTGCCATCAGGGCACAGGGGGCGGGCGACACTGAAGCTTTCTTT
>.|TRBV6-6|.|TRBJ2-7
CASGSRPYEQYF
TGTGCCAGCGGTAGCAGACCCTACGAGCAGTACTTC
>few|TRBV12-3/TRBV12-4|.|TRBJ1-5
CASSPGGGVGQPQHF
TGTGCCAGCAGTCCGGGGGGAGGTGTGGGTCAGCCCCAGCATTTT
>.|TRBV20-1|.|TRBJ2-5
CSAFGPRGEETQYF
TGCAGTGCTTTTGGACCCAGGGGTGAAGAGACCCAGTACTTC
>few|TRBV12-3/TRBV12-4|.|TRBJ1-4
CASSLRDDEVGCANEKLFF
TGTGCCAGCAGTCTCCGGGACGATGAAGTTGGCTGCGCTAATGAAAAACTGTTTTTT
>few|TRBV6-2/TRBV6-3|.|TRBJ2-2
CASSWFSYTGELFF
TGTGCCAGCAGTTGGTTCTCCTACACCGGGGAGCTGTTTTTT
>few|TRBV13|.|TRBJ1-1
CASSRTETEAFF
TGTGCCAGCAGCCGGACAGAAACTGAAGCTTTCTTT
>few|TRBV29-1|.|TRBJ2-3
CSVGRVGVWADTQYF
TGCAGCGTTGGCCGAGTTGGGGTTTGGGCAGATACGCAGTATTTT
>few|TRBV30|.|TRBJ2-7
CAWKSGINSYEQYF
TGTGCCTGGAAGTCAGGGATAAATTCCTACGAGCAGTACTTC
>.|TRBV18|.|TRBJ1-2
CASSPPNGGQNYGYTF
TGTGCCAGCTCACCACCGAACGGAGGACAAAACTATGGCTACACCTTC
>many|TRBV25-1|.|TRBJ2-7
CASSERSYEQYF
TGTGCCAGCAGTGAAAGGAGCTACGAGCAGTACTTC
>few|TRBV20-1|TRBD1|TRBJ1-5
CSASDTGGSGLNQPQHF
TGCAGTGCTAGCGACACAGGGGGGTCGGGGTTAAATCAGCCCCAGCATTTT
>.|TRBV2|.|TRBJ2-2
CASSPLKRGELFF
TGTGCCAGCAGCCCCCTGAAGCGCGGGGAGCTGTTTTTT
>.|TRBV5-1|TRBD2|TRBJ2-7
CASSLVPSGAYEQYF
TGCGCCAGCAGCTTGGTTCCTAGCGGTGCCTACGAGCAGTACTTC
>few|TRBV18|.|TRBJ2-2
CASSRGTVTNTGELFF
TGTGCCAGCTCACGCGGGACAGTTACGAACACCGGGGAGCTGTTTTTT
>few|TRBV5-1|.|TRBJ1-1
CASSPWGDTEAFF
TGCGCCAGCTCCCCCTGGGGGGACACTGAAGCTTTCTTT
>few|TRBV7-6|.|TRBJ1-2
CASSHRQVPNYGYTF
TGTGCCAGCAGCCATAGACAGGTCCCCAACTATGGCTACACCTTC
>.|TRBV24-1|TRBD2|TRBJ2-2
CATSDRTSGGIFTGELFF
TGTGCCACCAGTGATCGGACTAGCGGCGGGATTTTTACCGGGGAGCTGTTTTTT
>many|TRBV4-2|TRBD2|TRBJ2-1
CASSPGLAEHNEQFF
TGTGCCAGCAGCCCGGGACTAGCAGAACACAATGAGCAGTTCTTC
>few|TRBV5-1|.|TRBJ1-1
CASSLIGGMNTEAFF
TGCGCCAGCAGCTTAATTGGAGGAATGAACACTGAAGCTTTCTTT
>few|TRBV27|.|TRBJ2-1
CASSFRGGNYNEQFF
TGTGCCAGCAGTTTCCGCGGGGGCAACTACAATGAGCAGTTCTTC
>.|TRBV7-2|TRBD2|TRBJ2-5
CASSSALWAGAETQYF
TGTGCCAGCAGCTCCGCTTTATGGGCGGGAGCTGAGACCCAGTACTTC
>.|TRBV7-2|.|TRBJ2-5
CASESPPQETQYF
TGTGCCAGCGAGAGTCCGCCCCAAGAGACCCAGTACTTC
>.|TRBV7-9|TRBD2|TRBJ2-3
CASNPLTSGRTDTQYF
TGTGCCAGCAACCCATTGACTAGCGGGAGGACAGATACGCAGTATTTT
>few|TRBV12-3/TRBV12-4|TRBD1|TRBJ1-2
CASSLGPQGATGGYTF
TGTGCCAGCAGTCTAGGACCACAGGGGGCTACGGGCGGCTACACCTTC
>once|TRBV12-3/TRBV12-4|.|TRBJ1-2
CASSLHQIRGGYGYTF
TGTGCCAGCAGTTTACACCAAATCAGGGGCGGCTATGGCTACACCTTC
>.|TRBV3-1|TRBD1|TRBJ2-7
CASSPGQIGYEQYF
TGTGCCAGCAGCCCGGGACAGATCGGCTACGAGCAGTACTTC
>few|TRBV6-2/TRBV6-3|.|TRBJ2-5
CAISWTHHKETQYF
TGTGCCATCTCGTGGACACACCATAAAGAGACCCAGTACTTC
>.|TRBV20-1|TRBD2|TRBJ2-1
CSASPTSGSSYNEQLF
TGCAGTGCTAGCCCCACTAGCGGGAGCTCCTACAATGAGCAGTTATTC
>few|TRBV5-1|.|TRBJ2-2
CASSTRGTGELFF
TGCGCCAGCAGCACCAGGGGCACCGGGGAGCTGTTTTTT
>few|TRBV12-3/TRBV12-4|.|TRBJ2-5
CASNPGRKETQYF
TGTGCCAGCAACCCAGGACGAAAAGAGACCCAGTACTTC
>.|TRBV5-4|.|TRBJ2-7
CASSLEGTTYEQYF
TGTGCCAGCAGCTTGGAAGGTACCACCTACGAGCAGTACTTC
>.|TRBV4-2|.|TRBJ1-5
CASSQVSDNQPQHF
TGTGCCAGCAGCCAAGTCTCAGACAATCAGCCCCAGCATTTT
>.|TRBV15|.|TRBJ2-1
CATSRAGAEAYNEQFF
TGTGCCACCAGCAGGGCGGGGGCTGAGGCCTACAATGAGCAGTTCTTC
>.|TRBV12-3/TRBV12-4|.|TRBJ2-1
CASRGTSSYNEQFF
TGTGCCAGTAGGGGAACGAGCTCCTACAATGAGCAGTTCTTC
>.|TRBV2|TRBD1|TRBJ1-5
CASSNKVPAGQGNQPQHF
TGTGCCAGCAGTAACAAAGTCCCCGCGGGACAGGGCAATCAGCCCCAGCATTTT
>few|TRBV7-9|TRBD1|TRBJ2-3
CASSDRQGASTDTQYF
TGTGCCAGCAGCGATCGACAGGGGGCCTCCACAGATACGCAGTATTTT
>.|TRBV12-3/TRBV12-4|.|TRBJ2-4
CASSPKSWGIQYF
TGTGCCAGCAGTCCAAAATCCTGGGGCATTCAGTACTTC
>many|TRBV5-1|.|TRBJ1-1
CASSLWGGGMTEAFF
TGCGCCAGCAGCTTGTGGGGGGGCGGCATGACTGAAGCTTTCTTT
>few|TRBV24-1|TRBD2|TRBJ2-5
CATSVLGLAGVSSYQETQYF
TGTGCCACCAGTGTCCTCGGACTAGCGGGCGTCTCCTCCTACCAAGAGACCCAGTACTTC
>.|TRBV7-6|TRBD1|TRBJ1-5
CASSLGDRRYSNQPQHF
TGTGCCAGCAGCTTAGGGGACAGGAGATATAGCAATCAGCCCCAGCATTTT
>few|TRBV5-1|.|TRBJ2-7
CASSFPGTYEQYF
TGCGCCAGCAGCTTCCCAGGAACCTACGAGCAGTACTTC
>many|TRBV24-1|.|TRBJ2-5
CATSETTFQETQYF
TGTGCCACCAGTGAAACGACGTTCCAAGAGACCCAGTACTTC
>.|TRBV6-1|.|TRBJ1-1
CASSDRRRVNTEAFF
TGTGCCAGCAGTGATCGTAGGAGGGTCAACACTGAAGCTTTCTTT
>.|TRBV12-3/TRBV12-4|.|TRBJ1-1
CASSLEGVFSSRGWAEAFF
TGTGCCAGCAGTTTAGAAGGAGTCTTTTCGAGCAGGGGTTGGGCGGAAGCTTTCTTT
>few|TRBV12-3/TRBV12-4|TRBD1|TRBJ2-2
CASSPQGATGELFF
TGTGCCAGCAGTCCACAGGGGGCAACCGGGGAGCTGTTTTTT